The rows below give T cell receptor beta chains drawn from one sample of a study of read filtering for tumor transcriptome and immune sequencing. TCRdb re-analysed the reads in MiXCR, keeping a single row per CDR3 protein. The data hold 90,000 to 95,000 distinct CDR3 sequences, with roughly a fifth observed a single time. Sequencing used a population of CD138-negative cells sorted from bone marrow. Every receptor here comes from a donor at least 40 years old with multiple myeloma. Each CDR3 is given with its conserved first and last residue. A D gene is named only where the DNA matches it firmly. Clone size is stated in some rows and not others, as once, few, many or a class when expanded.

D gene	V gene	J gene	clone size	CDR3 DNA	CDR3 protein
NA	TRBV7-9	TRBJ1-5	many	TGTGCCAGCAGCTTGGACGGCCCTCAGCCCCAGCATTTT	CASSLDGPQPQHF
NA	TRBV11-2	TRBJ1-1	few	TGTGCCAGCAGCCCGGCGCCAGGAACTGAAGCTTTCTTT	CASSPAPGTEAFF
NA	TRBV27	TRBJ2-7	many	TGTGCCAGCGCCAAACGGGACGGCAACTACGAGCAGTACTTC	CASAKRDGNYEQYF
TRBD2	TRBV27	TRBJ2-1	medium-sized	TGTGCCAGCAGCCGGGGGGTTTCCTACAATGAGCAGTTCTTC	CASSRGVSYNEQFF
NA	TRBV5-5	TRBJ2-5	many	TGTGCCAGCAGCCCACGCCCGACAGCACGAGAGACCCAGTACTTC	CASSPRPTARETQYF
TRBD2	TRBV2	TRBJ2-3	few	TGTGCCAGCAGTCCCGGGACTAGCGGGGGGCCCACAGATACGCAGTATTTT	CASSPGTSGGPTDTQYF
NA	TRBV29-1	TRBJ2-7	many	TGCAGCGTTCGTCCGGGGGTCTCCTACGAGCAGTACTTC	CSVRPGVSYEQYF
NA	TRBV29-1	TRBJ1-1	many	TGCAGCGTGCCCAAACAGGGCCTCCCGGCTGAAGCTTTCTTT	CSVPKQGLPAEAFF
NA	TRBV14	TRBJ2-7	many	TGTGCCAGCAGCCAAGGAGGGAGCTCCTACGAGCAGTACTTC	CASSQGGSSYEQYF
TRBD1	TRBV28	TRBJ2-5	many	TGTGCCAGCAGCCTACCGGGACAGGGGAAAGAGACCCAGTACTTC	CASSLPGQGKETQYF
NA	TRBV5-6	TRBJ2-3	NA	TGTGCCAGCAGGGGGGTACAGTTAGTTACATCGCAGTGGTATTTT	CASRGVQLVTSQWYF